This T cell receptor (beta chain) was observed in a study of CD8+ T cells in alopecia areata (dated by TCRdb to between 2017 and 2018). About the investigation overall: In both human patients and the C3H/HeJ mouse model, the study applied high-throughput TCRbeta sequencing to look at T cell clonal expansion in alopecia areata. Scalp tissue and sorted CD4+ and CD8+ peripheral blood T cells from patchy and totalis/universalis alopecia areata patients and from healthy controls were covered by human TCRbeta sequencing. Scalp clonality was compared among normal scalp (n=4), patchy alopecia areata scalp (n=8), and alopecia totalis/universalis scalp (n=8). RNA was extracted with the PAXgene miRNA kit for fixed scalp, the miRNeasy kit for PBMCs, and the RNeasy kit for mouse skin. TCRbeta CDR3 regions were amplified by immunoSEQ multiplex PCR with 35 Vbeta forward and 13 Jbeta reverse primers.

The library was made by the immunoSEQ multiplex PCR assay. For TCR sequencing, RNA was extracted from every sample and reverse transcribed into cDNA to serve as template. SuperScript III was used for first-strand cDNA synthesis, primed with a 2:1 mix of oligo-dT and random hexamers. A synthetic immune receptor repertoire was used to gauge amplification bias, and whatever bias remained was removed computationally. Regarding the original processing steps: After raw reads were preprocessed to remove errors, the CDR3 was defined following IMGT conventions as running from the conserved cysteine to phenylalanine. Clonality was computed by normalizing Shannon entropy by log2 of the number of productive unique TCRs and subtracting the result from 1. Scalp TCRbeta sequences were cross-referenced with sorted blood CD4 and CD8 repertoires so that the CD4 or CD8 identity of scalp clones could be inferred. The table comes from immuneACCESS by way of TCRdb, which keeps in-frame sequences with V and J called. Part of the clones is missing from these tables; in studies checked, under half for an unresolved V gene and the rest for unknown reasons. That table supplies the V and J calls and clone size; D and trimming were determined from the DNA. In this sample the table shows under 40,000 clones, roughly half of which occur a single time. Clones ranked in the top ten supply approximately 2% of the sample.

Reading the germline V gene (reference sequence) gives CDR1 GTSNPN and CDR2 SVGIG. The germline ends are 13 bases apart after V is trimmed by 7 bases and J by 0 bases. The CDR3, from cysteine to phenylalanine, totals 14 residues. Just the 42-base CDR3 DNA is kept, in frame starting at base 1. On this clone itself: The antigen this receptor binds is unknown. No much larger clone exists at a distance of one base, and base qualities are not known.

Overall study outcomes, separate from this receptor: Lesional scalp, especially in alopecia totalis/universalis, showed higher clonality and more expanded CD8+ clones than normal scalp, suggesting antigenic drive. Unlike mouse skin, where gammadelta T cells dominate, normal human skin contains resident alphabeta T cells that get sequenced too, which complicates analysis of the scalp TCR repertoire. Shared TCR sequences between patients were less evident than in mice, which may be partly attributable to HLA diversity in the patient population.

In a handful of patients from the biomarker study, an additional sort separated CD25+CD127- cells out of the CD4+ cells. Peripheral blood and lesional scalp punch biopsies were obtained from patients with alopecia areata. PBMCs were separated by density centrifugation and stained for CD3, CD4 and CD8, after which CD4+ and CD8+ T cells were sorted on a FACSAria. As part of a multicenter biomarker study, untreated alopecia areata patients were recruited. Input material: CD4+ Tregs sorted from blood. The receptor comes from a human donor with alopecia areata. The sequence is built from TRBV30 and TRBJ1-3; TRBD1 is a possible D gene, resting on 6 matching bases. The DNA is TGTGCCTTAGGACAGCCTTCCTCTGGAAACACCATATATTTT. It encodes CALGQPSSGNTIYF.